The 22 T cell receptor beta chains listed next were all sequenced from one sample in a study of T cells in localized non-small cell lung cancer. The repertoire was sequenced with immunoSEQ multiplex PCR; TCRdb's copy has only in-frame clones and lacks some. The repertoire includes tens of thousands of clones, 90% to 95% of them detected once, and approximately 10% sits in the top ten. The sequenced sample was PBMCs, obtained before any cancer treatment. All receptors come from a woman aged 40-70 years with stage II lung adenocarcinoma.

This clone occurred a few times. This chain links TRBV5-6 with TRBJ1-2, with D perhaps matching TRBD1 (6 bases). CDR1 SGHDT and CDR2 YYEEEE come from the germline V gene. V was shortened by 3 bases and J by 8 bases, with 14 bases between the two germline ends. The CDR3 runs 13 residues. For the CDR3, the DNA is TGTGCCAGCAGCTCAGACAGGCCCAGGGGCTACACCTTC. Translated: CASSSDRPRGYTF.

This clone came up once. The chain joins TRBV7-2 to TRBJ1-2; 9 bases agree with TRBD1. Germline V gives CDR1 SGHTA, CDR2 FQGNSA. The CDR3 loop spans 14 amino acids. Trimming cost V 2 bases and J 7 bases; bases outside gene matches: 5. CDR3 nucleotides: TGTGCCAGCAGCTTATTACAGGGGGCCTCTGGCTACACCTTC. Translating gives CASSLLQGASGYTF.

The rearrangement joins TRBV10-3 to TRBJ1-1, with 7 bases lining up with TRBD1. The length of the CDR3 is 15 residues. The ends lost 6 bases at V and 5 bases at J; junction bases unmatched: 12. CDR1 ENHRY and CDR2 SYGVKD come from the germline V gene. CDR3 region: CAIRGPGGPRTEAFF. The CDR3 DNA follows: TGTGCCATCAGGGGCCCAGGGGGGCCGAGGACTGAAGCTTTCTTT.

J is TRBJ2-2 and V is TRBV5-4; 9 bases line up with TRBD1. CDR1 and CDR2 from the germline V gene are SGHNT and YYREEE (reference sequence). The CDR3 length is 15 residues. J gave up 4 bases and V 2 bases, and 3 bases lay outside the gene matches. The CDR3 coding sequence is TGTGCCAGCAGCTTAGCGACAGGGGGCACCGGGGAGCTGTTTTTT. Residues: CASSLATGGTGELFF.

This chain joins TRBV5-1 and TRBJ2-2, with TRBD1 matching over 7 bases. Germline trimming cut 5 bases from V and 1 base from J; bases unmatched to any gene: 5. Germline loops: CDR1 SGHRS, CDR2 YFSETQ. This CDR3 is 15 amino acids long. CDR3 in DNA: TGCGCCAGCAGACAAGACAGGGAGAACACCGGGGAGCTGTTTTTT. Protein: CASRQDRENTGELFF.

The rearrangement uses TRBV7-7 and TRBJ2-2, with 7 bases aligning to TRBD2. The CDR3 covers 17 residues. V shed 5 bases, J shed 4 bases, and the junction held 13 bases outside the gene matches. Looked up from germline, CDR1 is SSHAT and CDR2 is FNYEAQ (reference sequence). CDR3 nucleotides: TGTGCCAGCAGCGACCTGGGAGGGACCGGACCCACCGGGGAGCTGTTTTTT. Amino acid sequence: CASSDLGGTGPTGELFF.

The chain recombines TRBV5-1 with TRBJ1-1; TRBD1 aligns across 9 bases. Trimming removed 0 bases from V and 2 bases from J; junction bases left unmatched: 8. This CDR3 region has 17 residues. Germline-derived CDR1 and CDR2 are SGHRS and YFSETQ. CDR3 loop: CASSLERDREINTEAFF. The CDR3 DNA reads as TGCGCCAGCAGCTTGGAACGGGACAGGGAGATTAACACTGAAGCTTTCTTT.

V and J are TRBV7-9 and TRBJ2-1; the D gene is possibly TRBD2 (6 bases). The V end was cut by 8 bases, the J end by 7 bases, with 6 bases between. Germline lookup yields CDR1 SEHNR and CDR2 FQNEAQ (reference sequence). This CDR3 spans 10 amino acids. The CDR3 DNA is TGTGCCAGCGGGGGGAATGAGCAGTTCTTC. Residues: CASGGNEQFF.

The chain couples TRBV29-1 to TRBJ1-1; TRBD1 aligns across 10 bases. Unmatched junction bases numbered 0, after V lost 1 base and J lost 4 bases. The length of the CDR3 is 13 residues. CDR1 is SQVTM, CDR2 ANQGSEA, per germline. CDR3 sequence reads: CSVEGTGGTEAFF. In DNA form, the CDR3 reads TGCAGCGTTGAAGGGACAGGGGGCACTGAAGCTTTCTTT.

This clone was counted a few times. The V call is TRBV6-5, the J call TRBJ1-2; weak D call: TRBD1 (5 bases). V was cut by 10 bases and J by 0 bases, with 9 bases left in between. The V gene's germline CDR1 is MNHEY and CDR2 SVGAGI. This CDR3 comprises 12 residues. CDR3 region: CATRQTNYGYTF. The CDR3, as DNA: TGTGCCACCCGACAGACTAACTATGGCTACACCTTC.

The CDR3, as DNA: TGTGCCAGTAGTATGGGGGACAGGGGGCGTGGGGAGCTGTTTTTT. This gives the protein CASSMGDRGRGELFF. J is TRBJ2-2 and V is TRBV19; TRBD1 matches at 12 bases. The CDR3 is 15 residues long. In germline, CDR1 is LNHDA, CDR2 SQIVND (reference sequence). V shed 3 bases, J shed 8 bases, and the junction held 4 bases outside the gene matches.

The chain carries TRBV25-1 and TRBJ1-2; D is undetermined. The CDR3 covers 13 residues. The germline V gene encodes CDR1 MGHDK and CDR2 SYGVNS. The V and J ends lost 3 bases and 3 bases respectively, with 8 bases between them. CDR3 DNA sequence: TGTGCCAGCAGTGACAGAGCCCACTATGGCTACACCTTC. Protein product: CASSDRAHYGYTF.

CDR3 DNA sequence: TGCGCCAGCACCTCCGCGGGGGTCCGCTACAATGAGCAGTTCTTC. Amino acids: CASTSAGVRYNEQFF. The rearrangement joins TRBV10-1 to TRBJ2-1; 7 bases are shared with TRBD2. V lost 7 bases, J lost 3 bases, and 9 bases stayed unmatched. The CDR3 runs to 15 residues. Germline CDR1 and CDR2: WNHNN and SYGVQD (reference sequence).

V usage is TRBV4-1 and J usage is TRBJ2-5; D might be TRBD1 (6 bases). The CDR3 spans 15 residues. Germline CDR1 MGHRA, CDR2 YSYEKL. Trimming left V 0 bases short and J 6 bases short, with 14 bases between. CDR3: CASSQEEQGRKTQYF. In DNA form, the CDR3 reads TGCGCCAGCAGCCAAGAAGAACAGGGAAGAAAGACCCAGTACTTC.

The chain links TRBV28 to TRBJ1-5, with D unclear. The CDR3 contains 14 residues. Germline V lookup: CDR1 MDHEN, CDR2 SYDVKM. V was shortened by 0 bases and J by 4 bases, with 7 bases between the two germline ends. CDR3 in DNA: TGTGCCAGCAGTTTATGGGCCACAAATCAGCCCCAGCATTTT. This gives the protein CASSLWATNQPQHF.

The genes are TRBV5-5 and TRBJ2-1; possibly TRBD2 for D (6 bases). Germline V gives CDR1 SGHKS, CDR2 YYEKEE (reference sequence). This CDR3 spans 13 amino acids. The V end lost 1 base, the J end lost 10 bases, and 12 bases lay between the germline ends. The CDR3 loop is CASSLPIGGEQFF. CDR3 sequence (DNA): TGTGCCAGCAGCTTGCCCATTGGGGGGGAGCAGTTCTTC.

The chain has TRBV19 and TRBJ2-7; TRBD1 matches at 10 bases. Germline-derived CDR1 and CDR2 are LNHDA and SQIVND (reference sequence). The CDR3 has 17 residues. V lost 10 bases and J lost 0; bases outside the gene matches: 15. The CDR3 loop is CATRPGQGQIRSYEQYF. As DNA, the CDR3 is TGTGCCACCAGGCCGGGACAGGGGCAAATCCGCTCCTACGAGCAGTACTTC.

The V and J genes are TRBV27 and TRBJ2-7; tentative D call: TRBD2 (6 bases). This CDR3 has 16 residues. CDR1 is MNHEY, CDR2 SMNVEV, per germline (reference sequence). V was cut by 6 bases and J by 2 bases, with 20 bases left in between. CDR3 bases: TGTGCCAGCAGACCCATTGATAGTAGCGGAACCTACGAGCAGTACTTC. Amino acids: CASRPIDSSGTYEQYF.

This clone appeared a single time. V usage is TRBV5-1 and J usage is TRBJ1-5, with D maybe TRBD1 (5 bases). Germline V lookup: CDR1 SGHRS, CDR2 YFSETQ. V was clipped by 2 bases and J by 4 bases, with 10 bases between them. The CDR3 length is 14 residues. In DNA, the CDR3 is TGCGCCAGCAGCTTAGACAGCCCTAATCAGCCCCAGCATTTT. Its protein is CASSLDSPNQPQHF.

This clone has just one count. The V call is TRBV7-9, the J call TRBJ2-3; 12 positions agree with TRBD2. J lost 2 bases, V lost 2 bases, and 5 bases had no gene match. The CDR3 runs 17 residues. From germline, CDR1 is SEHNR and CDR2 FQNEAQ (reference sequence). The CDR3 loop is CASSLRRLAGATDTQYF. The CDR3 nucleotides read TGTGCCAGCAGCTTACGTCGACTAGCGGGGGCCACAGATACGCAGTATTTT.

This chain uses TRBV5-1 with TRBJ2-5, with TRBD2 as a possible D gene (5 bases). Between the trimmed V and J ends, which lost 0 bases and 7 bases, there was a span of 13 bases. The CDR3 totals 14 residues. The V gene's germline CDR1 is SGHRS and CDR2 YFSETQ. CDR3 nucleotides: TGCGCCAGCAGCTTGGCAGACCAAGGGAGGACCCAGTACTTC. Protein: CASSLADQGRTQYF.

About this clone itself: The same CDR3 also results from other DNA sequences found in this sample. V is TRBV6-5 and J is TRBJ2-7; D uncertain. This CDR3 spans 11 amino acids. Germline V CDR1 and CDR2: MNHEY, SVGAGI. V was pared by 6 bases and J by 3 bases, with 6 bases between. This CDR3 is CASSAGYEQYF. The CDR3 nucleotides are TGTGCCAGCAGCGCAGGCTACGAGCAGTACTTC.